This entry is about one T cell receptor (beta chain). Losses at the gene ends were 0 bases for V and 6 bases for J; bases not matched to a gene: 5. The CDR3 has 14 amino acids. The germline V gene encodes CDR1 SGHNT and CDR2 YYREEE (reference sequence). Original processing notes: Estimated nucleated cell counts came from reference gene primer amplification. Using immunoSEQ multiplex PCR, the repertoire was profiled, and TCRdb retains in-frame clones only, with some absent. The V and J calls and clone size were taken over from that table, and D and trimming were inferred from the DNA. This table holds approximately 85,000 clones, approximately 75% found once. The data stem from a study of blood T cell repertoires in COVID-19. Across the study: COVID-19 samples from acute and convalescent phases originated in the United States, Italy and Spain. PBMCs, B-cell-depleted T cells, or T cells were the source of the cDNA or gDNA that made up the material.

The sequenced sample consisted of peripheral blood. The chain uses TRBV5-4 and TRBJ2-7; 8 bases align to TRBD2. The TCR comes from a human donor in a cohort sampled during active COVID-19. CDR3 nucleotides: TGTGCCAGCAGCTTGGTGCGGGGGGAGGGCGAGCAGTACTTC. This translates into CASSLVRGEGEQYF. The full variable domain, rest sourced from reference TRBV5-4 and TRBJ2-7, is ETGVTQSPTHLIKTRGQQVTLRCSSQSGHNTVSWYQQALGQGPQFIFQYYREEENGRGNFPPRFSGLQFPNYSSELNVNALELDDSALYLCASSLVRGEGEQYFGPGTRLTVT.